This T cell receptor (beta chain) comes out of a study of T cells in Graves' hyperthyroidism and ophthalmopathy. Study as a whole: The blood sample was taken at first diagnosis, before treatment began. General observations from the study: Most clonotypes expanded in the thyroid (above 0.001) were also present in blood.

There were TCR beta CDR3 regions amplified from RNA transcripts. Researchers ran a first-round RT-PCR on the TCR CDR3 using the HTBI primer set. TCRdb independently ran MiXCR on the multiplex PCR reads; one entry per CDR3 protein. The repertoire holds a few hundred thousand distinct CDR3 sequences, with around a sixth as singletons. Trimming took 4 bases from V and 4 from J, leaving 7 bases between them. Germline lookup yields CDR1 LGHDT and CDR2 YNNKEL (reference sequence). The CDR3 extends over 12 amino acids. This clonotype was seen ten or more times. Its antigen is as yet unknown. The chain joins TRBV3-1 to TRBJ2-5; D perhaps matches TRBD1 (6 bases). The material sequenced was blood. The source of this sequence is a man aged 18 to 29 with Graves' ophthalmopathy. The CDR3 nucleotides read TGTGCCAGCAGCCGGGGGCCAGAGACCCAGTACTTC. Protein sequence: CASSRGPETQYF.